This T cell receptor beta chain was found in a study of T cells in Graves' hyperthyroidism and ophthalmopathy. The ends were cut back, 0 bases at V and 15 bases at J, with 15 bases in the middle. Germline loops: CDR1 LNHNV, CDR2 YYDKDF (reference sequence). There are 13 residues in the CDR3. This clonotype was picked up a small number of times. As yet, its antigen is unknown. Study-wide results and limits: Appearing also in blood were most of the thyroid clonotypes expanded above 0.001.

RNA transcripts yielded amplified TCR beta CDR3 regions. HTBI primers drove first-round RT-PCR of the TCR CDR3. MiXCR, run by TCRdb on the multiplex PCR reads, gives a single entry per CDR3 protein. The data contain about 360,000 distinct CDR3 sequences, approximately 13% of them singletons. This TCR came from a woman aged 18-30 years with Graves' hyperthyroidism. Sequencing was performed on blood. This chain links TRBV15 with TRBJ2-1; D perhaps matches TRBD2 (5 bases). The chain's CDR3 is CATSREPGEPLFF. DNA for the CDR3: TGTGCCACCAGCAGAGAACCCGGGGAGCCTCTGTTCTTC.